This paragraph covers one T cell receptor beta chain sequence. This sample was included in a study of blood T cell repertoires in COVID-19. V trimming: 1 base; J trimming: 5 bases; junction bases outside the gene matches: 4. The CDR3 loop spans 14 amino acids. The germline V gene has CDR1 SGHNT and CDR2 YYREEE (reference sequence). Measured with immunoSEQ multiplex PCR; TCRdb has only the in-frame clones, and not every one. The data contain 200,000 to 300,000 clones, about 83% of them singletons. Sample: peripheral blood. This chain joins TRBV5-4 and TRBJ2-5; 8 bases map to TRBD1. The sequence was collected from a man aged 50-60 years with acute or convalescent COVID-19. DNA of the CDR3: TGTGCCAGCAGCTTGCAGGGGGCAAGTGAGACCCAGTACTTC. Its translation: CASSLQGASETQYF.